Many counts were recorded for the clone carrying this T cell receptor (beta chain). Its target is not known. The time point was: sample taken at primary tumor resection. Each CDR3 protein is one row after TCRdb ran MiXCR on the 5' RACE reads. The sample contains roughly 1,000 distinct CDR3 sequences, 4% to 4.5% of which appear only once. The data were obtained in a study of spatial heterogeneity in lung cancer. Regarding the study as a whole: Higher tumor mutation counts went along with higher counts of expanded intratumoral alpha and beta TCRs.

The CDR3 is 11 amino acids. Germline V gene data show CDR1 as DFQATT and CDR2 as SNEGSKA (reference sequence). V shed 0 bases and J shed 9 bases, with 8 bases lying between them. Source: lung tumor tissue, taken at surgery. This clonotype was sampled from a male donor with early-stage non-small cell lung cancer. This chain uses TRBV20-1 with TRBJ2-5, with D possibly matching TRBD2 (6 bases). CDR3 amino acids: CSARDRRAQYF. In DNA form, the CDR3 reads TGCAGTGCTAGAGACAGGAGGGCCCAGTACTTC.